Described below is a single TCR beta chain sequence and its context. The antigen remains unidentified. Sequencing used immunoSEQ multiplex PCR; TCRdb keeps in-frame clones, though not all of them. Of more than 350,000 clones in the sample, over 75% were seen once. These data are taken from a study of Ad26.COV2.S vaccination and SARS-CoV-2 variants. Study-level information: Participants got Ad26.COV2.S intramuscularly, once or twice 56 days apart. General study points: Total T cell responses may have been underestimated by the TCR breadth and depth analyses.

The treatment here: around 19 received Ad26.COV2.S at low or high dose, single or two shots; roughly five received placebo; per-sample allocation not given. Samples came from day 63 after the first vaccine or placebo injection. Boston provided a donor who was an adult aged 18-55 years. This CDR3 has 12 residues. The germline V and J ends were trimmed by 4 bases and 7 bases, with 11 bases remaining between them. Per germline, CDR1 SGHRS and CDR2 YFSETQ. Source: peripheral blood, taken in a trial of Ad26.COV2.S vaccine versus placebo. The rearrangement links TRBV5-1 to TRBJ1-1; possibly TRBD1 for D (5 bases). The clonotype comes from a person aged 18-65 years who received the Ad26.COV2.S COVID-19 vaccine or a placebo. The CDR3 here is CASSVRGGEAFF. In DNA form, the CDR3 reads TGCGCCAGCAGCGTCCGGGGGGGTGAAGCTTTCTTT.